This T cell receptor (beta chain) emerged from a study of blood T cell repertoires in COVID-19. Whole-study context: PBMCs, B-cell-depleted T cells, or T cells provided the cDNA or gDNA that made up the material.

The study drew participants aged about 18 to 90 years from under 30 US areas. Participant reports of clinical history set cohort assignment. This table comes from immunoSEQ multiplex PCR, and its TCRdb copy is limited to in-frame clones, with some not included. The top ten clones hold approximately 1.3% of a sample with around 160,000 clones, 88% of them seen once. The count of this clone is one. This CDR3 spans 15 amino acids. Germline values: CDR1 MDHEN, CDR2 SYDVKM. V lost 4 bases to trimming and J lost 3 bases; unmatched junction nucleotides: 8. The clonotype was recovered from a woman aged 25-40 years with acute COVID-19. Sample: PBMCs or T cells enriched from blood (not recorded which). This chain joins TRBV28 and TRBJ1-2; 7 bases align to TRBD1. CDR3 nucleotides: TGTGCCAGCAGTTCCAAAACCGGGACAGACTATGGCTACACCTTC. Translated: CASSSKTGTDYGYTF.